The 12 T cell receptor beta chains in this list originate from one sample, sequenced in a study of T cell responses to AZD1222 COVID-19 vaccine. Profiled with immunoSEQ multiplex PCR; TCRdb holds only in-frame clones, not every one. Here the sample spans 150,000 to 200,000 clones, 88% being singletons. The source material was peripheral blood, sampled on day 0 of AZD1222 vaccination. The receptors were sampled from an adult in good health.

The CDR3 loop reads CASSETGTGGLLRYGYTF. The CDR3 DNA is TGCGCCAGCAGCGAAACCGGGACAGGGGGCCTTCTCCGCTATGGCTACACCTTC. This chain connects TRBV5-1 to TRBJ1-2; 12 bases map to TRBD1. The germline gives CDR1 SGHRS, CDR2 YFSETQ. CDR3 length equals 18 residues. J gave up 4 bases and V 4 bases, and 14 bases lay outside the gene matches.

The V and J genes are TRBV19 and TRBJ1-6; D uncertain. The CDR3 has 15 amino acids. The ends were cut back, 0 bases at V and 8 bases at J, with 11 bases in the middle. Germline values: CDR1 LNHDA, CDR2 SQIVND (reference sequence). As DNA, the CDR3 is TGTGCCAGTAGTATAGATTTCAGGTGGGATTCACCCCTCCACTTT. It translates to CASSIDFRWDSPLHF.

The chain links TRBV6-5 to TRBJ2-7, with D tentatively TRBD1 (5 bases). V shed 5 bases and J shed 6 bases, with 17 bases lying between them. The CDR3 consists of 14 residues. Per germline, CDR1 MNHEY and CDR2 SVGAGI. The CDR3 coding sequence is TGTGCCAGCAGTCAGACAGTGACCCTCGGCGAGCAGTACTTC. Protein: CASSQTVTLGEQYF.

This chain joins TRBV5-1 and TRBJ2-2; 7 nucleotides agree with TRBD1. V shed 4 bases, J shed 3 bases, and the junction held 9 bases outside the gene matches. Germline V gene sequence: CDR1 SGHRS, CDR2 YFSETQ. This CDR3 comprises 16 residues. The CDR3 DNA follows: TGCGCCAGCAGCCCCGGACAGGACACCCACACCGGGGAGCTGTTTTTT. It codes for CASSPGQDTHTGELFF.

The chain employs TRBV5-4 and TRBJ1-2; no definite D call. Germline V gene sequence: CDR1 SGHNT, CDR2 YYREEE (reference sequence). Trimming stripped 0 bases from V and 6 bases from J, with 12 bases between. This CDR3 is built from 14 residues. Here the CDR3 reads CASSLAGSADGYTF. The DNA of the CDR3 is TGTGCCAGCAGCTTGGCCGGATCGGCGGATGGCTACACCTTC.

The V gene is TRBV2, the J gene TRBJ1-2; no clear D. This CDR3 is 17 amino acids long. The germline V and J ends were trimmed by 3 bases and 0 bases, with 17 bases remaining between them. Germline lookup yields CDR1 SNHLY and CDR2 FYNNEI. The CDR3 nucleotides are TGTGCCAGCAGTGAGGGCGGCCTTCACACCTCTAACTATGGCTACACCTTC. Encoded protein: CASSEGGLHTSNYGYTF.

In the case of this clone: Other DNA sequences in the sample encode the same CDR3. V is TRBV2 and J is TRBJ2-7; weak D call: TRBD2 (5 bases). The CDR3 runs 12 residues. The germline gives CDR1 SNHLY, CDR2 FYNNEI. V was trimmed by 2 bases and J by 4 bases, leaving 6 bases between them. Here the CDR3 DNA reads TGTGCCAGCAGTGAATCGGGATACGAGCAGTACTTC. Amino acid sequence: CASSESGYEQYF.

CDR3 DNA sequence: TGTGCCATCAGTATTGGGAGGGGAGGAGATTCACCCCTCCACTTT. Its translation: CAISIGRGGDSPLHF. The rearrangement links TRBV10-3 to TRBJ1-6, with TRBD1 as a possible D gene (5 bases). The CDR3 has 15 amino acids. The V and J ends lost 5 bases and 8 bases respectively, with 16 bases between them. The V gene's germline CDR1 is ENHRY and CDR2 SYGVKD.

The chain's CDR3 is CASSYSRGTGELFF. Here the CDR3 DNA reads TGTGCCAGCAGTTACTCGCGCGGCACCGGGGAGCTGTTTTTT. J is TRBJ2-2 and V is TRBV6-5; D remains unclear. Germline CDR1 is MNHEY and CDR2 is SVGAGI. This CDR3 has 14 residues. V dropped 0 bases and J dropped 4 bases, with 6 bases sitting between them.

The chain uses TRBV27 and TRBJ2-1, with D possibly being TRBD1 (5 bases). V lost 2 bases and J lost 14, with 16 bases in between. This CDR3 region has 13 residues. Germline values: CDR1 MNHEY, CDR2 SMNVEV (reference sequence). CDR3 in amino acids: CASSLKGHHTKFF. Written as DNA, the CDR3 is TGTGCCAGCAGTTTAAAGGGGCACCACACAAAGTTCTTC.

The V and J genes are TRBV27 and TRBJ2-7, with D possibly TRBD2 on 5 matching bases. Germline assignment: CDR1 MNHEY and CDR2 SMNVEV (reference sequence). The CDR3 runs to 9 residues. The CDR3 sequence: CPDWYEQYF. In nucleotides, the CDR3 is TGTCCGGACTGGTACGAGCAGTACTTC.

CDR3 sequence: CASRPTGLGEQYF. For the CDR3, the DNA is TGTGCCAGCAGACCCACAGGGCTCGGCGAGCAGTACTTC. J is TRBJ2-7 and V is TRBV28, with D tentatively TRBD1 (6 bases). The germline gives CDR1 MDHEN, CDR2 SYDVKM. V shed 6 bases and J shed 6 bases, with 15 bases lying between them. This CDR3 contains 13 residues.